The source of this TCR beta chain is a study of OX40 agonist ivuxolimab in advanced cancers. Study as a whole: Patients were treated with intravenous ivuxolimab, dosed at 0.01 to 10 mg/kg and infused every 2 weeks. Eligibility rules accepted prior anti-PD-1, anti-PD-L1 or anti-CTLA-4 therapy, and over 30% had some.

Measured with immunoSEQ multiplex PCR; TCRdb has only the in-frame clones, and not every one. The sample consists of about 19,000 clones, 68% of them appearing once. The germline CDR1 and CDR2 sequences are SGHNT and YYREEE (reference sequence). The germline V and J ends were trimmed by 0 bases and 3 bases, with 6 bases remaining between them. CDR3 length equals 13 residues. Here the sequenced sample was CD4+ or CD8+ T cells sorted from blood, taken in a trial of the OX40 agonist ivuxolimab. This clonotype originated in an adult with an advanced solid tumor such as melanoma, head and neck, liver or kidney cancer. This chain connects TRBV5-4 to TRBJ1-1; D gene ambiguous. DNA for the CDR3: TGTGCCAGCAGCTTGGAGGCAGACACTGAAGCTTTCTTT. This encodes CASSLEADTEAFF.